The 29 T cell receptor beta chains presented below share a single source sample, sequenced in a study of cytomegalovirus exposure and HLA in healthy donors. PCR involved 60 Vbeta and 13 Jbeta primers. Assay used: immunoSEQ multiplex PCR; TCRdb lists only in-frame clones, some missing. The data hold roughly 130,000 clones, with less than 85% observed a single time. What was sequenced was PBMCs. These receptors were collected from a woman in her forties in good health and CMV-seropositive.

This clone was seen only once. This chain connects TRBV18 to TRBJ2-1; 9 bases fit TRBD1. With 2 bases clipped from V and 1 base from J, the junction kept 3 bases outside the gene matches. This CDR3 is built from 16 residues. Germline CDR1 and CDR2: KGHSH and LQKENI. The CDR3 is CASSPLGQGSYNEQFF. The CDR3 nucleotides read TGTGCCAGCTCACCATTAGGACAGGGGTCCTACAATGAGCAGTTCTTC.

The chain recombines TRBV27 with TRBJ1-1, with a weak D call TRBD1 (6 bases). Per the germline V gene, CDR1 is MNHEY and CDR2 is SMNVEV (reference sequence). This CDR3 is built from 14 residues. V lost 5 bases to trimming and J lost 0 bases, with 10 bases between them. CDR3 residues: CASSITGMNTEAFF. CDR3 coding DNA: TGTGCCAGCAGTATCACAGGGATGAACACTGAAGCTTTCTTT.

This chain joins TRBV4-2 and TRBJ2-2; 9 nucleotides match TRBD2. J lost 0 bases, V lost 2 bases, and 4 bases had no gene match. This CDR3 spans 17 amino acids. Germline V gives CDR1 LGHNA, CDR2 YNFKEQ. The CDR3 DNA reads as TGTGCCAGCAGCCAATCCCGCGGGGGGGCGAACACCGGGGAGCTGTTTTTT. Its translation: CASSQSRGGANTGELFF.

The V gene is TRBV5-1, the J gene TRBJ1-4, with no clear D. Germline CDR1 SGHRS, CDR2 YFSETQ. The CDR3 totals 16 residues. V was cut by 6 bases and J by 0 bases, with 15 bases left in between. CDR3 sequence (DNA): TGCGCCAGCAAACGTGGGTATGAGGCAACTAATGAAAAACTGTTTTTT. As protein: CASKRGYEATNEKLFF.

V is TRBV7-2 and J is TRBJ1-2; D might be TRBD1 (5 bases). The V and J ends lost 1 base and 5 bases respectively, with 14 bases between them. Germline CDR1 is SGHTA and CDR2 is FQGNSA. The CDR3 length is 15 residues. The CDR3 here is CASSLGSGPLYGYTF. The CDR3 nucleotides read TGTGCCAGCAGCTTAGGGTCAGGGCCGTTATATGGCTACACCTTC.

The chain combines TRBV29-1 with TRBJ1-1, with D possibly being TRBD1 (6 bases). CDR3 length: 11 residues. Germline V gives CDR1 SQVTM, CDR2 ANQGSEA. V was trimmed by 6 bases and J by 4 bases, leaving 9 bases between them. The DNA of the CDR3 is TGCAGCGTGAGGGGGGGCACTGAAGCTTTCTTT. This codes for CSVRGGTEAFF.

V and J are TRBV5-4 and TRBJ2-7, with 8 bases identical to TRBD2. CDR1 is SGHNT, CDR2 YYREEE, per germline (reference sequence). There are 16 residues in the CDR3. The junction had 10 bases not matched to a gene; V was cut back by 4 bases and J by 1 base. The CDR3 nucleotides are TGTGCCAGCAGCCATTTCAGCGGGAGCGGGTCCTACGAGCAGTACTTC. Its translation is CASSHFSGSGSYEQYF.

For the CDR3, the DNA is TGTGCCAGCAGCGTACAGTTAACCGGGGAGCTGTTTTTT. Translation gives CASSVQLTGELFF. The rearrangement links TRBV9 to TRBJ2-2; D not resolved. The V gene's germline CDR1 is SGDLS and CDR2 YYNGEE. The CDR3 is 13 residues long. V was cut by 1 base and J by 5 bases, with 6 bases left in between.

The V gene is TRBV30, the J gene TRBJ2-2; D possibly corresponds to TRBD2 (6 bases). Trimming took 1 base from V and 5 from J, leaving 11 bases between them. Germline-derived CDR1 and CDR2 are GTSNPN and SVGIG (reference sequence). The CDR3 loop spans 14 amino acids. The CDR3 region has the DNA TGTGCCTGGAGTGGGACTATGAATACCGGGGAGCTGTTTTTT. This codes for CAWSGTMNTGELFF.

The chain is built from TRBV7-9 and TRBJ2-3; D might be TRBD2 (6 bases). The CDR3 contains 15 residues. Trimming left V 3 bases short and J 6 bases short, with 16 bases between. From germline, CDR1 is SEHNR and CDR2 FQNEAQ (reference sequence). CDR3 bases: TGTGCCAGCAGCTTTGGAGCGGGCGTATCTGATACGCAGTATTTT. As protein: CASSFGAGVSDTQYF.

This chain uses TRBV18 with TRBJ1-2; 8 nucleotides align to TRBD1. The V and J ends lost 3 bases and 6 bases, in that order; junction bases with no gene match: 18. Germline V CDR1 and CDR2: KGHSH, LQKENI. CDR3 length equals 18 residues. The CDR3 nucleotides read TGTGCCAGCTCACCTACCCGGACAGGGCAAGGTAATAGAGATGGCTACACCTTC. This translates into CASSPTRTGQGNRDGYTF.

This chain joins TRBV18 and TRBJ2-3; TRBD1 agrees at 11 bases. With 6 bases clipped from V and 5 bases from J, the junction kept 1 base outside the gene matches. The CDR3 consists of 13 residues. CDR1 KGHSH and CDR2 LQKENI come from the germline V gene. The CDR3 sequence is CASSGTGGDTQYF. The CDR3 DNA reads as TGTGCCAGCTCGGGGACAGGGGGAGATACGCAGTATTTT.

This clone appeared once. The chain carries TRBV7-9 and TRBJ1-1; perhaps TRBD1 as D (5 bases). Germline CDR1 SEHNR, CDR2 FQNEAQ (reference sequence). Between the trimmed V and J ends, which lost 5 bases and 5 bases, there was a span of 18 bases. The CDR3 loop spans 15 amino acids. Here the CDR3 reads CASSPEGTLRTEAFF. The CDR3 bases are TGTGCCAGCAGCCCGGAGGGGACTCTTCGGACTGAAGCTTTCTTT. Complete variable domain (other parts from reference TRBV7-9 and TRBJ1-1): DTGVSQNPRHKITKRGQNVTFRCDPISEHNRLYWYRQTLGQGPEFLTYFQNEAQLEKSRLLSDRFSAERPKGSFSTLEIQRTEQGDSAMYLCASSPEGTLRTEAFFGQGTRLTVV.

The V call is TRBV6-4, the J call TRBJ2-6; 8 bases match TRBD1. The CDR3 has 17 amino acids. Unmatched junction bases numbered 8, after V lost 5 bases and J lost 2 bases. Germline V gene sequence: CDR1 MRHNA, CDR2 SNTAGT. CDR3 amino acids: CASSYGQGSPGANVLTF. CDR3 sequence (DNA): TGTGCCAGCAGTTACGGACAGGGTAGCCCTGGGGCCAACGTCCTGACTTTC.

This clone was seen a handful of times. The CDR3 DNA follows: TGTGCCAGCAGCCCGACAGGGTACACTGAAGCTTTCTTT. Its translation is CASSPTGYTEAFF. The genes are TRBV28 and TRBJ1-1; 7 bases fit TRBD1. This CDR3 comprises 13 residues. Germline lookup yields CDR1 MDHEN and CDR2 SYDVKM. V gave up 6 bases and J gave up 3 bases; unmatched junction bases: 4.

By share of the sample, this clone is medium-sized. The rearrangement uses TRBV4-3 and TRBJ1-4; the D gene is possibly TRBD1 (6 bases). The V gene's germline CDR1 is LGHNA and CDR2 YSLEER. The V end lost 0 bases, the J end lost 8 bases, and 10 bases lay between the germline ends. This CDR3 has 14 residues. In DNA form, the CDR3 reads TGCGCCAGCAGCCAAGACAGGGGTGGCGAAAAACTGTTTTTT. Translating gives CASSQDRGGEKLFF.

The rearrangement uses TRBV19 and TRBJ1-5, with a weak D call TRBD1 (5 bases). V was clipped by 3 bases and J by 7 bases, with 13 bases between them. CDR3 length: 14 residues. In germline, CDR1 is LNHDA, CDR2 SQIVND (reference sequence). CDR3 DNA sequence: TGTGCCAGTAGTATCTCAGGGCTTTACCAGCCCCAGCATTTT. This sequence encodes CASSISGLYQPQHF.

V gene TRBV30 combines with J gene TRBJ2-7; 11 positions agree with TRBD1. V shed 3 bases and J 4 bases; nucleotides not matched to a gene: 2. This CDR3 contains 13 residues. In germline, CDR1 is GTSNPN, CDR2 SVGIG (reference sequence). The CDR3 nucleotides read TGTGCCTGGAGGGGACAGGGGGTATACGAGCAGTACTTC. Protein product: CAWRGQGVYEQYF.

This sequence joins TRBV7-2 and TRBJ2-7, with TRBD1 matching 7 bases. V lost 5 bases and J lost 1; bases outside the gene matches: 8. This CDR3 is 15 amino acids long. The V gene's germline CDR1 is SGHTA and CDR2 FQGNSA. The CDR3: CASSPRQGQSYEQYF. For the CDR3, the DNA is TGTGCCAGCAGCCCCAGACAGGGCCAATCCTACGAGCAGTACTTC.

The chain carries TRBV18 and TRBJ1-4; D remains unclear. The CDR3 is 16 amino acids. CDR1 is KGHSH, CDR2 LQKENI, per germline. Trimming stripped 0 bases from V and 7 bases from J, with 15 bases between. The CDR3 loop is CASSPPGSTRAEKLFF. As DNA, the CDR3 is TGTGCCAGCTCACCACCGGGCTCTACGAGGGCTGAAAAACTGTTTTTT.

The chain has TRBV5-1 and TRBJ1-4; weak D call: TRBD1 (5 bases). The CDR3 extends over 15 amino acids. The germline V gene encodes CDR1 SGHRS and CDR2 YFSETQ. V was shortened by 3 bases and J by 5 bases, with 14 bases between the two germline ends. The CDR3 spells CASSSGHAGNEKLFF. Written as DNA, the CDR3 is TGCGCCAGCAGCTCTGGACACGCAGGGAATGAAAAACTGTTTTTT.

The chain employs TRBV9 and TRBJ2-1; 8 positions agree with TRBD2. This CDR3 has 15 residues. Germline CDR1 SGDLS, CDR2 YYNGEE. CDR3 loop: CAKWAFSGGLHEQFF. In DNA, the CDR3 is TGTGCAAAGTGGGCTTTCAGCGGGGGCCTCCATGAGCAGTTCTTC.

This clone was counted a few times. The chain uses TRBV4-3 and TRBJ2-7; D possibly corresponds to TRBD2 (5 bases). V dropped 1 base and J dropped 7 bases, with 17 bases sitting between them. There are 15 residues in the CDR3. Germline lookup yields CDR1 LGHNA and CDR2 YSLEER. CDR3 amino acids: CASSQVLGTRGEQYF. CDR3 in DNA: TGCGCCAGCAGCCAAGTATTGGGAACCCGAGGGGAGCAGTACTTC.

The CDR3: CATVGGSGANVLTF. CDR3 nucleotide sequence: TGTGCCACCGTAGGGGGTTCTGGGGCCAACGTCCTGACTTTC. The chain uses TRBV25-1 and TRBJ2-6; possible D gene TRBD1, 6 bases. CDR1 and CDR2 (germline): MGHDK, SYGVNS. The CDR3 length is 14 residues. V lost 10 bases and J lost 1, with 11 bases in between.

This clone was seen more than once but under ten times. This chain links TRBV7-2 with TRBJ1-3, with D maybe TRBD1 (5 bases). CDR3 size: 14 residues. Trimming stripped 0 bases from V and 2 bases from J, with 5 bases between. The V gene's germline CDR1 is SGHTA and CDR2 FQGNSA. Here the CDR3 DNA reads TGTGCCAGCAGCTTAGCCAGGGCTGGAAACACCATATATTTT. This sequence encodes CASSLARAGNTIYF.

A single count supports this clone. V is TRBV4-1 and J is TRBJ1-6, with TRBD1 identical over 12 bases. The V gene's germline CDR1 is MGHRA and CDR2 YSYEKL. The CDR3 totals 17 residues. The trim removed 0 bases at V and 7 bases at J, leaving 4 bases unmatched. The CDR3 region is CASSQEGTGGGNSPLHF. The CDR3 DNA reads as TGCGCCAGCAGCCAAGAAGGGACAGGGGGCGGAAATTCACCCCTCCACTTT.

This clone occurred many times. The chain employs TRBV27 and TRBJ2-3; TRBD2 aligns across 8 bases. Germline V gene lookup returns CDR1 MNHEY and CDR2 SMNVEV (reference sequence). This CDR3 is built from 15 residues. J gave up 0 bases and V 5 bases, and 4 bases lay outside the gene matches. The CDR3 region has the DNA TGTGCCAGCAGTCCCCCTAGCGGGAGCACAGATACGCAGTATTTT. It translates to CASSPPSGSTDTQYF.

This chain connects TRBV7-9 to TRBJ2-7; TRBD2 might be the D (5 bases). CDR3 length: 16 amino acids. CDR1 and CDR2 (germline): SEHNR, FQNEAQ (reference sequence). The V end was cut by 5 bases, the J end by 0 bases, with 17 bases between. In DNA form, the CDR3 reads TGTGCCAGCAGCCAAAGAATCGGGGAAGGCTCCTACGAGCAGTACTTC. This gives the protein CASSQRIGEGSYEQYF.

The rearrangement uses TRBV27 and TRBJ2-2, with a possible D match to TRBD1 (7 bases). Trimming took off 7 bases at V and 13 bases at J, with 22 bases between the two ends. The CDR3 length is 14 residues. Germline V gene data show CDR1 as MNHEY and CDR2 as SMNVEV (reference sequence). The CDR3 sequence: CASMWAGGRGGLFF. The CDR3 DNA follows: TGTGCCAGCATGTGGGCAGGGGGGCGGGGAGGGCTGTTTTTT.